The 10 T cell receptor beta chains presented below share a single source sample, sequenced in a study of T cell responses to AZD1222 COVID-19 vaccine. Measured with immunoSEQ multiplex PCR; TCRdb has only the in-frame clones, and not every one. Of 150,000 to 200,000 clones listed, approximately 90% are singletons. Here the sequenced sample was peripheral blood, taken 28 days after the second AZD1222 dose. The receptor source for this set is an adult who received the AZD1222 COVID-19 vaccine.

The chain's CDR3 is CASSFGDNEQFF. CDR3 bases: TGTGCCAGCAGCTTTGGAGACAATGAGCAGTTCTTC. The chain has TRBV11-2 and TRBJ2-1; no firm D call. V gave up 3 bases and J gave up 5 bases, with 5 bases separating them. The CDR3 is made up of 12 amino acids. Germline CDR1 and CDR2: SGHAT and FQNNGV.

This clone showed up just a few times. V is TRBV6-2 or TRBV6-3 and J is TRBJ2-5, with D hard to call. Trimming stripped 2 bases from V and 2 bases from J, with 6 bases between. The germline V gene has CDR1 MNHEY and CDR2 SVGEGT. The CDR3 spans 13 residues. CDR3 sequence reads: CASSYEEQETQYF. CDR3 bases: TGTGCCAGCAGTTACGAGGAGCAAGAGACCCAGTACTTC.

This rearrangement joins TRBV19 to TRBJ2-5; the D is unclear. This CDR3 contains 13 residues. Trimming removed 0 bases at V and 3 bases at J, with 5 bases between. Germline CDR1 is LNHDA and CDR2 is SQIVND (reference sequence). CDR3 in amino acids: CASSIDDEETQYF. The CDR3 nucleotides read TGTGCCAGTAGTATAGATGACGAAGAGACCCAGTACTTC.

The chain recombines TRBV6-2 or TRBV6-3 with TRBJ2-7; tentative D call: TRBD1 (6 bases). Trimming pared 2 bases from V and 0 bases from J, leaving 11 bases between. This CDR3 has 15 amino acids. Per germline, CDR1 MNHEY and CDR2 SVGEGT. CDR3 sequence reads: CASSYPQGHSYEQYF. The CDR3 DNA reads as TGTGCCAGCAGTTACCCCCAGGGGCACTCCTACGAGCAGTACTTC.

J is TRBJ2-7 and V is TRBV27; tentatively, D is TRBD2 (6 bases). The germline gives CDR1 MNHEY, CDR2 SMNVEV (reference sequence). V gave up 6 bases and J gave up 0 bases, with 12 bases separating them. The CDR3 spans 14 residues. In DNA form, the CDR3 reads TGTGCCAGCAGGCCTGGAGGGAGCTCCTACGAGCAGTACTTC. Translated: CASRPGGSSYEQYF.

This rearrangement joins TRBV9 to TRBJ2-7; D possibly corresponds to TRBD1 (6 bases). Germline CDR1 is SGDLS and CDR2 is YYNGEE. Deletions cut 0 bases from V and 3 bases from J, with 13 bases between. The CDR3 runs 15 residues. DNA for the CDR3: TGTGCCAGCAGCGTAGGGGGGACAAACCTCTACGAGCAGTACTTC. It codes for CASSVGGTNLYEQYF.

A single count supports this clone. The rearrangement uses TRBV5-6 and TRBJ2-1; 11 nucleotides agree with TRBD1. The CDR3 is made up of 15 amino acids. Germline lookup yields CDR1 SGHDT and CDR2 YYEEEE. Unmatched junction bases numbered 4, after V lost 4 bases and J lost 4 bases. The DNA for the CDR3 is TGTGCCAGCAGCCCAGGACAGGGGGCGTACAATGAGCAGTTCTTC. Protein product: CASSPGQGAYNEQFF.

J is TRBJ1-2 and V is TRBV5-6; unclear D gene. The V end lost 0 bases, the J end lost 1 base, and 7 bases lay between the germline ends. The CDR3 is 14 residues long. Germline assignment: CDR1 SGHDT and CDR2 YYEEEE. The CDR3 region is CASSLASSNYGYTF. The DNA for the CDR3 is TGTGCCAGCAGCTTGGCTTCCAGTAACTATGGCTACACCTTC.

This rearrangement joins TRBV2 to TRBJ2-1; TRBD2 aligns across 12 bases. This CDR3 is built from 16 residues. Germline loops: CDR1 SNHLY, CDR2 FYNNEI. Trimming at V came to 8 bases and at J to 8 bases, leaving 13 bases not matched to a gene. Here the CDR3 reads CASQPPGLAGFHEQFF. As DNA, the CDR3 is TGTGCCAGCCAACCCCCCGGACTAGCGGGATTCCATGAGCAGTTCTTC.

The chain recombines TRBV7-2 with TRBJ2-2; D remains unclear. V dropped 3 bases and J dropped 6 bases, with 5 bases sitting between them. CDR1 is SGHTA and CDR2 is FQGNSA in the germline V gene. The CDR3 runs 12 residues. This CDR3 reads CASSFGPGELFF. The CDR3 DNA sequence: TGTGCCAGCAGCTTTGGGCCCGGGGAGCTGTTTTTT.